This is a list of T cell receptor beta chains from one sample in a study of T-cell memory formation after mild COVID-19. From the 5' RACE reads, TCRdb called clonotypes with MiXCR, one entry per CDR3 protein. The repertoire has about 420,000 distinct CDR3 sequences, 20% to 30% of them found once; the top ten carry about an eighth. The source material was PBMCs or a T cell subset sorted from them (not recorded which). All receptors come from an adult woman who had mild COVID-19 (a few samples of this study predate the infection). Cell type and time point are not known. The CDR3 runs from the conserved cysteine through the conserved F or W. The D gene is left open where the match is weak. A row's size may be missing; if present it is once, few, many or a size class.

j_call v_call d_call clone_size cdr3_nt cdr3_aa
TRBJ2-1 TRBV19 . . TGTGCCACCCGACAGAGCTCCTACAATGAGCAGTTCTTC CATRQSSYNEQFF
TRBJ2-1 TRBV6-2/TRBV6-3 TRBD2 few TGTGCCAGCAGCCAACGGGTCCCCGACCCGCTTCGGAGTAAGCGGGAGGGCCCTAATGAGCAGTTCTTC CASSQRVPDPLRSKREGPNEQFF
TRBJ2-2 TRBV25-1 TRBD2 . TGTGCCAGCAGCCTGGGGGGGTGGAACACCGGGGAGCTGTTTTTT CASSLGGWNTGELFF
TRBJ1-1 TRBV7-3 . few TGTGCCAGCAGCTTAACGCGGGCTGATGAAGCTTTCTTT CASSLTRADEAFF
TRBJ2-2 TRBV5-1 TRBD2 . TGCGCCAGCAGCAGCTGGACCGGGACTAGTTTCTACACCGGGGAGCTGTTTTTT CASSSWTGTSFYTGELFF
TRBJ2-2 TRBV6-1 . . TGTGCCAGCAGTGAAGGGACCTTCCGGGAGCTGTTTTTT CASSEGTFRELFF
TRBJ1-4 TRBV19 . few TGTGCCAGTAGTCTCCTCTGGGACTACCAGGGGACGATTGGTGAAAAACTGTTTTTT CASSLLWDYQGTIGEKLFF
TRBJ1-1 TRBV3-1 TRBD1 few TGTGCCAGCAGTCGACTCGGGACAGGTATCACTGAAGCTTTCTTT CASSRLGTGITEAFF
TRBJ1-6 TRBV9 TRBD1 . TGTGCCAGCAGTGCTCGGGACAGGGTCACCTATAATTCACCCCTCCACTTT CASSARDRVTYNSPLHF
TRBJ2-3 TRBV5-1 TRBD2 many TGCGCCAGCAGCTCGACGGTGACTAGCGGGAGATTGGATACGCAGTATTTT CASSSTVTSGRLDTQYF
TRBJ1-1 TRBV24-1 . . TGTGCCACCAGTTGGGGGAACACTGAAGCTTTCTTT CATSWGNTEAFF
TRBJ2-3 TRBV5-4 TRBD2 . TGTGCCAGCAGCATTGGGACTAGCGGGGGAGAGGATACGCAGTATTTT CASSIGTSGGEDTQYF
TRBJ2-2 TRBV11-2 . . TGTGCCAGCAGGAGCAGACAGGCCTTCACCGGGGAGCTGTTTTTT CASRSRQAFTGELFF
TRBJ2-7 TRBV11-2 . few TGTGCCAGCAGCTTTCCGACACAGGCCTACGAGCAGTACTTC CASSFPTQAYEQYF
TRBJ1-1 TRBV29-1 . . TGCAGCGTTGAAGGTGGAGCCTTCGCTGAAGCTTTCTTT CSVEGGAFAEAFF
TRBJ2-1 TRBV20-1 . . TGCAGTGCTAGAGATCGGGTATATCCCTACAATGAGCAGTTCTTC CSARDRVYPYNEQFF
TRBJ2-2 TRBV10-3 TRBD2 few TGTGCCATCAGCATAGCGGGAGGGCATAACACCGGGGAGCTGTTTTTT CAISIAGGHNTGELFF
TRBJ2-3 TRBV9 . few TGTGCCAGCAGCTTACGAATCCTCACAGATACGCAGTATTTT CASSLRILTDTQYF
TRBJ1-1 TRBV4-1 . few TGCGCCAGCAGCCAAGATTGGGGTGGTCGGAACACTGAAGCTTTCTTT CASSQDWGGRNTEAFF
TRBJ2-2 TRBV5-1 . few TGCGCCAGCAGCCCACCCTATTCGAACACCGGGGAGCTGTTTTTT CASSPPYSNTGELFF
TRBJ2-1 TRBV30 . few TGTGCCTGGAGTTCGCGCAGGGGTAATGAGCAGTTCTTC CAWSSRRGNEQFF
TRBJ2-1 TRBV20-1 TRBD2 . TGCAGTGCTAGGGGACTAGTCGGCTCCTACAATGAGCAGTTCTTC CSARGLVGSYNEQFF
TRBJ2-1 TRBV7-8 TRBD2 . TGTGCCAGCAGCCTCTGGGGGGGAATCGACAATGAGCAGTTCTTC CASSLWGGIDNEQFF
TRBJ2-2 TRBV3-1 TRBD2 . TGTGCCAGCAGCCATGGCGGGAGGGCTTCCGCCGGGGAGCTGTTTTTT CASSHGGRASAGELFF
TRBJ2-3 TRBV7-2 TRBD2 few TGTGCCAGCAGCTTAGCACCTAGCGGGGGTGGTACAGATACGCAGTATTTT CASSLAPSGGGTDTQYF
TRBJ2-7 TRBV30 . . TGTGCCTGGAGTCCGGGAGCGTCCTACGAGCAGTACTTC CAWSPGASYEQYF
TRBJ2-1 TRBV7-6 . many TGTGCCAGCAGCGTACAGGGAAGCTCCTACAATGAGCAGTTCTTC CASSVQGSSYNEQFF
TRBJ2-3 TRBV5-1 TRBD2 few TGCGCCAGCAGCGGCAGACTAGCGGGGGTTACAACAGATACGCAGTATTTT CASSGRLAGVTTDTQYF
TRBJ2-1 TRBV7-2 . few TGTGCCAGCAGCTCCGGGTCCCTAGCGAATGAGCAGTTCTTC CASSSGSLANEQFF
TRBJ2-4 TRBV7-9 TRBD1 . TGTGCCAGCAGCTTTCTCTCGTTTGGGACAGGCTTACTAGCCAAAAACATTCAGTACTTC CASSFLSFGTGLLAKNIQYF
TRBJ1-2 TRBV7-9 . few TGTGCCAGCAGCTTAGAGGACGACTATGGCTACACCTTC CASSLEDDYGYTF
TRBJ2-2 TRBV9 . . TGTGCCAGCAGCTCCTCCCTTGCGGGGGCCTTAGGCGGGGAGCTGTTTTTT CASSSSLAGALGGELFF
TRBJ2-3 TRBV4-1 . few TGCGCCAGCAGCGCTCGTCTGGAGGATACGCAGTATTTT CASSARLEDTQYF
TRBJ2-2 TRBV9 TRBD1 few TGTGCCAGCAGCGCCAGGACAGGGTCCACCGGGGAGCTGTTTTTT CASSARTGSTGELFF
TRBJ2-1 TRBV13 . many TGTGCCAGCAGCTGGGGACTCGGCAATGAGCAGTTCTTC CASSWGLGNEQFF
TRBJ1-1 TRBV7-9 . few TGTGCCAGCTTTGGGGGGAACACTGAAGCTTTCTTT CASFGGNTEAFF
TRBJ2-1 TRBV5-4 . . TGTGCCAGCAGCTTGTCGGCCGATGAGCAGTTCTTC CASSLSADEQFF
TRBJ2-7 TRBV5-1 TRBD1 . TGCGCCAGCAGCCAACAGCCCGGGACAGGGATCTACGAGCAGTACTTC CASSQQPGTGIYEQYF
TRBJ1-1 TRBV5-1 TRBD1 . TGCGCCAGCAGCAAGGGACAGGGGGTGAACACTGAAGCTTTCTTT CASSKGQGVNTEAFF
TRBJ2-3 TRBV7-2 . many TGTGCCAGCAGCTTAGCCGGTTTAGGCACAGATACGCAGTATTTT CASSLAGLGTDTQYF
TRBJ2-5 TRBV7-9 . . TGTGCCAGCAGCACCAATGTAGAGACCCAGTACTTC CASSTNVETQYF